Listed below are T cell receptor beta chains from one sample, sequenced in a study of blood T cell repertoires in COVID-19. Profiled with immunoSEQ multiplex PCR; TCRdb holds only in-frame clones, not every one. The table includes roughly 100,000 clones, approximately 91% detected once. Sequences were obtained from peripheral blood. The receptors originated from a man aged 18-30 years with acute or convalescent COVID-19. Both conserved end residues are part of each CDR3. A D gene is named only where the DNA matches it firmly. The size field is filled for only some rows; it gives once, few, many or a size class.

CDR3 protein	CDR3 DNA	clone size	V gene	J gene	D gene
CASSFLGTGSIAEAFF	TGTGCCAGCAGCTTCCTAGGGACAGGGTCGATAGCTGAAGCTTTCTTT	NA	TRBV5-6	TRBJ1-1	TRBD1
CASSPAGTTQETQYF	TGTGCCAGCAGCCCAGCAGGGACTACCCAAGAGACCCAGTACTTC	NA	TRBV7-7	TRBJ2-5	TRBD2
CASSLRGGEVMNEKLFF	TGTGCCAGCAGCTTACGAGGGGGCGAGGTTATGAATGAAAAACTGTTTTTT	NA	TRBV7-9	TRBJ1-4	TRBD1
CASSDGTGVSNYGYTF	TGTGCCAGCAGCGATGGGACAGGGGTCTCCAACTATGGCTACACCTTC	NA	TRBV9	TRBJ1-2	TRBD1
CASSSHRVSSYEQYF	TGTGCCAGTAGCTCCCACAGGGTATCGTCCTACGAGCAGTACTTC	NA	TRBV19	TRBJ2-7	NA
CASSLSLLNTEAFF	TGTGCCAGCAGCTTATCTCTACTGAACACTGAAGCTTTCTTT	NA	TRBV7-8	TRBJ1-1	NA
CASSQDEEVSEQYF	TGTGCCAGCAGCCAAGATGAAGAGGTCTCCGAGCAGTACTTC	few	TRBV4-2	TRBJ2-7	NA
CAWSPGQVNTEAFF	TGTGCCTGGAGTCCGGGACAAGTGAACACTGAAGCTTTCTTT	NA	TRBV30	TRBJ1-1	NA
CASSIATSGWYEQYF	TGTGCCAGTAGTATTGCAACTAGCGGTTGGTACGAGCAGTACTTC	NA	TRBV19	TRBJ2-7	TRBD2
CATSDGTSERAFF	TGTGCCACCAGTGACGGGACATCAGAGCGGGCTTTCTTT	NA	TRBV24-1	TRBJ1-1	NA
CASSRATNEKLFF	TGTGCCAGCTCCCGTGCAACTAATGAAAAACTGTTTTTT	once	TRBV18	TRBJ1-4	NA
CAGGNRANTGELFF	TGTGCCGGAGGAAACAGGGCGAACACCGGGGAGCTGTTTTTT	NA	TRBV5-4	TRBJ2-2	NA
CASSLDRGSYNEQFF	TGTGCCAGCAGCTTAGACAGGGGCTCCTACAATGAGCAGTTCTTC	NA	TRBV13	TRBJ2-1	TRBD1
CASSGRVGGTTYNEQFF	TGTGCCAGCAGTGGCCGAGTGGGAGGCACTACCTACAATGAGCAGTTCTTC	NA	TRBV25-1	TRBJ2-1	NA
CAWRDGRGDTEAFF	TGTGCCTGGAGGGACGGCAGGGGGGACACTGAAGCTTTCTTT	NA	TRBV30	TRBJ1-1	TRBD1
CASSPRTGRETEAFF	TGCGCCAGCAGCCCTAGGACAGGGCGAGAAACTGAAGCTTTCTTT	NA	TRBV5-1	TRBJ1-1	TRBD1
CASSLGLAGFYEQYF	TGTGCCAGCAGTTTAGGACTAGCGGGGTTCTACGAGCAGTACTTC	NA	TRBV27	TRBJ2-7	TRBD2
CASSPGSSGGRTQYF	TGTGCCAGCAGCCCGGGGTCTAGCGGGGGGAGGACCCAGTACTTC	once	TRBV11-2	TRBJ2-5	TRBD2
CASSFDSSGNTIYF	TGTGCCAGCAGCTTCGACAGCTCTGGAAACACCATATATTTT	NA	TRBV7-9	TRBJ1-3	NA
CASSEALDSYGTEYFYGYTF	TGTGCCAGCAGTGAAGCCCTCGACTCTTATGGGACAGAGTATTTCTATGGCTACACCTTC	NA	TRBV2	TRBJ1-2	TRBD1
CASSQESIAGELFF	TGCGCCAGCAGCCAAGAAAGCATCGCCGGGGAGCTGTTTTTT	NA	TRBV4-1	TRBJ2-2	NA
CAWKGTGGFYEQYF	TGTGCCTGGAAGGGGACAGGTGGATTCTACGAGCAGTACTTC	few	TRBV30	TRBJ2-7	TRBD1
CATSMGQDNSPLHF	TGTGCCACCAGTATGGGACAGGATAATTCACCCCTCCACTTT	once	TRBV24-1	TRBJ1-6	TRBD1
CASSDTTGRNTGELFF	TGTGCCAGCAGTGATACAACCGGGAGGAACACCGGGGAGCTGTTTTTT	NA	TRBV25-1	TRBJ2-2	NA
CASSQDRGKYETQYF	TGTGCCAGCAGCCAGGACAGGGGGAAGTATGAGACCCAGTACTTC	NA	TRBV2	TRBJ2-5	TRBD1
CASIGTGAPGDYGYTF	TGTGCCAGTATCGGGACAGGGGCTCCCGGTGACTATGGCTACACCTTC	once	TRBV19	TRBJ1-2	TRBD1
CASSPLQYTEAFF	TGTGCCAGTAGTCCCCTTCAGTACACTGAAGCTTTCTTT	once	TRBV2	TRBJ1-1	NA
CASSLDGVEVYGYTF	TGCGCCAGCAGCTTGGACGGGGTAGAGGTCTATGGCTACACCTTC	NA	TRBV5-1	TRBJ1-2	NA
CASSRRGSGDTGELFF	TGTGCCAGCAGCCGCAGGGGTAGCGGGGACACCGGGGAGCTGTTTTTT	NA	TRBV11-2	TRBJ2-2	TRBD2
CASSLISTNEQFF	TGCGCCAGCAGCTTAATAAGCACGAATGAGCAGTTCTTC	NA	TRBV5-1	TRBJ2-1	NA
CAGDIGNTEAFF	TGTGCCGGGGACATTGGGAACACTGAAGCTTTCTTT	NA	TRBV30	TRBJ1-1	NA
CASSRGKSTDTQYF	TGCGCCAGCAGCAGGGGCAAGAGCACAGATACGCAGTATTTT	many	TRBV10-1	TRBJ2-3	NA
CASSLVSLTSGGGAQYF	TGTGCCAGCAGCTTAGTTTCCCTGACTAGCGGGGGTGGTGCGCAGTATTTT	NA	TRBV7-9	TRBJ2-3	TRBD2
CASSPRTGDFDYGYTF	TGTGCCAGCTCACCGAGGACGGGAGACTTCGACTATGGCTACACCTTC	NA	TRBV18	TRBJ1-2	NA
CASSEAFGPYGYTF	TGTGCCAGCAGTGAAGCCTTTGGCCCATATGGCTACACCTTC	NA	TRBV6-1	TRBJ1-2	NA
CASSIGHNSYEQYF	TGTGCCAGTAGTATAGGGCACAACTCCTACGAGCAGTACTTC	NA	TRBV19	TRBJ2-7	NA
CASSPSLTGATQETQYF	TGTGCCAGCTCACCAAGTTTGACAGGGGCAACCCAAGAGACCCAGTACTTC	NA	TRBV18	TRBJ2-5	TRBD1
CSVFRGRDGYTF	TGCAGCGTCTTTAGGGGGCGGGATGGCTACACCTTC	NA	TRBV29-1	TRBJ1-2	TRBD1
CASSDGTQVQPQHF	TGTGCCAGCAGTGATGGCACACAGGTTCAGCCCCAGCATTTT	once	TRBV2	TRBJ1-5	NA
CASSLEGGKSNQPQHF	TGCGCCAGCAGCTTGGAAGGAGGGAAGAGCAATCAGCCCCAGCATTTT	NA	TRBV5-1	TRBJ1-5	NA
CASSPTGGAYNEQFF	TGTGCCAGCAGTCCTACAGGGGGAGCCTACAATGAGCAGTTCTTC	NA	TRBV6-5	TRBJ2-1	TRBD1
CASSSGVLVPGELFF	TGTGCCAGCAGCTCCGGGGTACTTGTGCCCGGGGAGCTGTTTTTT	NA	TRBV7-6	TRBJ2-2	NA
CATQRERDRVHQPQHF	TGTGCCACCCAACGTGAACGGGACAGGGTGCACCAGCCCCAGCATTTT	NA	TRBV2	TRBJ1-5	TRBD1
CASSLGTGGVRGYTF	TGTGCCAGCAGTCTAGGGACAGGGGGCGTCAGGGGCTACACCTTC	once	TRBV6-5	TRBJ1-2	TRBD1
CASSPAGGAQPQHF	TGCGCCAGCAGCCCGGCGGGGGGGGCACAGCCCCAGCATTTT	NA	TRBV5-1	TRBJ1-5	NA
CASSPQQGLYEQYF	TGCGCCAGCAGCCCCCAACAGGGGCTCTACGAGCAGTACTTC	NA	TRBV5-1	TRBJ2-7	TRBD1
CATRLNTNEKLFF	TGTGCCACCCGTCTTAATACTAATGAAAAACTGTTTTTT	NA	TRBV27	TRBJ1-4	NA
CASSYSGTGVNQPQHF	TGTGCCAGCAGTTACTCTGGGACAGGGGTCAATCAGCCCCAGCATTTT	NA	TRBV6-5	TRBJ1-5	TRBD1
CASSSLGQVGGELFF	TGTGCCAGCAGCTCGCTCGGACAGGTTGGCGGGGAGCTGTTTTTT	few	TRBV7-7	TRBJ2-2	TRBD1
CASSPLFEAFF	TGTGCCAGCAGTCCCTTGTTCGAAGCTTTCTTT	NA	TRBV12-3/TRBV12-4	TRBJ1-1	NA
CASSLRDIGTDTQYF	TGTGCCAGCAGCCTACGGGACATCGGCACAGATACGCAGTATTTT	NA	TRBV14	TRBJ2-3	NA
CASLGPRYEQYF	TGTGCCAGCCTCGGTCCCCGATACGAGCAGTACTTC	NA	TRBV6-5	TRBJ2-7	NA
CATMGGPNTEAFF	TGTGCCACCATGGGGGGGCCAAACACTGAAGCTTTCTTT	NA	TRBV5-4	TRBJ1-1	NA
CASSEAGRVPRGEKLFF	TGTGCCAGCAGTGAAGCTGGCCGGGTCCCCCGGGGGGAAAAACTGTTTTTT	NA	TRBV2	TRBJ1-4	NA